This T cell receptor (beta chain) was documented in a study of blood T cell repertoires in COVID-19. Sequenced by immunoSEQ multiplex PCR; TCRdb stores in-frame clones only, minus some. This table holds approximately 140,000 clones, approximately 86% found once. This CDR3 has 14 amino acids. CDR1 is SGHTS, CDR2 YDEGEE, per germline. V shed 4 bases, J shed 7 bases, and the junction held 2 bases outside the gene matches. The sequenced material came from peripheral blood. This receptor was identified in an older woman with active or convalescent COVID-19. V is TRBV5-8 and J is TRBJ1-4; TRBD1 matches 12 bases. The CDR3 DNA reads TGTGCCAGCAGCAAGGGACAGGGGGCTGAAAAACTGTTTTTT. It codes for CASSKGQGAEKLFF.